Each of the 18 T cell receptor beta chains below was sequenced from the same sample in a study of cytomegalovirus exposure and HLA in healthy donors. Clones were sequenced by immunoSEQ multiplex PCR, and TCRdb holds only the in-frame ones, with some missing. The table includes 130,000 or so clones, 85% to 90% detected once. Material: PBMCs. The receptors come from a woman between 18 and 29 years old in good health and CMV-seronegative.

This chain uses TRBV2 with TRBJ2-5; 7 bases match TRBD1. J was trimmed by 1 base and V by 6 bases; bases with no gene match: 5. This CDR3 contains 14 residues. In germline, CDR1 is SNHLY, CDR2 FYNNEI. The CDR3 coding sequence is TGTGCCAGCAGGAAAGGGACAGTCCAAGAGACCCAGTACTTC. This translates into CASRKGTVQETQYF.

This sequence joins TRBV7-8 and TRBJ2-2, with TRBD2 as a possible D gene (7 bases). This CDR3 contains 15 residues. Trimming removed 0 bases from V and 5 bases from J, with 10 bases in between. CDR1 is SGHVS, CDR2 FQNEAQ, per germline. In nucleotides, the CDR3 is TGTGCCAGCAGCTTAGCGGGGGGGCAGACCGGGGAGCTGTTTTTT. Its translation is CASSLAGGQTGELFF.

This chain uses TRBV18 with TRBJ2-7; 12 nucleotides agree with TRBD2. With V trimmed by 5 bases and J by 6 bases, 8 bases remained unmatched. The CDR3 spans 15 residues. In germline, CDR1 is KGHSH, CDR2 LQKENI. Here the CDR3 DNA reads TGTGCCAGCTCAGCCCTAGCGGGGGGGCCCGGCGAGCAGTACTTC. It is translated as CASSALAGGPGEQYF.

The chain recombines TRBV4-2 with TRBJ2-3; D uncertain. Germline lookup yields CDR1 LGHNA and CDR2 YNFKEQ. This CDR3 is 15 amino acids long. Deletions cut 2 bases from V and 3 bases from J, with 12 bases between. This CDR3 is CASSQSADLTDTQYF. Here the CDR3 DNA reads TGTGCCAGCAGCCAATCGGCAGACTTAACAGATACGCAGTATTTT.

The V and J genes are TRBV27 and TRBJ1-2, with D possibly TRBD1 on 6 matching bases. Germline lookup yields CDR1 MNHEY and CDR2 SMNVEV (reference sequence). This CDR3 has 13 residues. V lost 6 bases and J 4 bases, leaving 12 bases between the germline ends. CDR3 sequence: CASRTGLGYGYTF. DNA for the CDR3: TGTGCCAGCAGGACAGGACTGGGCTATGGCTACACCTTC.

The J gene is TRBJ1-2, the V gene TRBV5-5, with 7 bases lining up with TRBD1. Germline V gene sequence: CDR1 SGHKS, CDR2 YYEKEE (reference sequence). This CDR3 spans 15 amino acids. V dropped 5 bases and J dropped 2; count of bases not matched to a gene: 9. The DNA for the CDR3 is TGTGCCAGCAGGCAACGACAGGGAAGAAACTATGGCTACACCTTC. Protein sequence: CASRQRQGRNYGYTF.

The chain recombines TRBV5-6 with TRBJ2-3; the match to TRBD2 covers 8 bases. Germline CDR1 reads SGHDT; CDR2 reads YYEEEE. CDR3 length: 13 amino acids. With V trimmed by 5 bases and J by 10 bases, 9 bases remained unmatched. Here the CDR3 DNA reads TGTGCCAGCAGGGTAACGGGGGGGCCGGCGCAGTATTTT. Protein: CASRVTGGPAQYF.

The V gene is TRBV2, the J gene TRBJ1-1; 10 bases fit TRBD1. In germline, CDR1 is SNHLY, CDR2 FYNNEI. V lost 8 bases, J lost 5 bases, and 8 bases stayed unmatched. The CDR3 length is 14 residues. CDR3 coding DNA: TGTGCCAGCCGGGGGACAGGGGTCTCGACTGAAGCTTTCTTT. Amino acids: CASRGTGVSTEAFF.

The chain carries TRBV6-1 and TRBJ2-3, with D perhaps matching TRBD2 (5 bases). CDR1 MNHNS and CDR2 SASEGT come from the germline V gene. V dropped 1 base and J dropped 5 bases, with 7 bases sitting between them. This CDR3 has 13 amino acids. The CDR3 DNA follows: TGTGCCAGCAGTGAAGTAGGGAGAGATACGCAGTATTTT. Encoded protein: CASSEVGRDTQYF.

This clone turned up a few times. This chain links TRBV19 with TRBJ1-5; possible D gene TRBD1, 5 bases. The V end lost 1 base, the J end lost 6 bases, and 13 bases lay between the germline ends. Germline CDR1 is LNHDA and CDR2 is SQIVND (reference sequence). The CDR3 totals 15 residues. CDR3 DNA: TGTGCCAGTAGTATAGGGGGCCGACCAGCTCAGCCCCAGCATTTT. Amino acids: CASSIGGRPAQPQHF.

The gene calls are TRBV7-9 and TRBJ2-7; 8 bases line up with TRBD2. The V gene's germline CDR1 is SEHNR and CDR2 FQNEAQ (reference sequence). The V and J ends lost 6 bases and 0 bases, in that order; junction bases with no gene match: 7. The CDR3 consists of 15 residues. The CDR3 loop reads CASSWPAGDSYEQYF. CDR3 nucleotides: TGTGCCAGCAGTTGGCCAGCGGGAGACTCCTACGAGCAGTACTTC. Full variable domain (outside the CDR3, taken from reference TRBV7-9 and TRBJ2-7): DTGVSQNPRHKITKRGQNVTFRCDPISEHNRLYWYRQTLGQGPEFLTYFQNEAQLEKSRLLSDRFSAERPKGSFSTLEIQRTEQGDSAMYLCASSWPAGDSYEQYFGPGTRLTVT.

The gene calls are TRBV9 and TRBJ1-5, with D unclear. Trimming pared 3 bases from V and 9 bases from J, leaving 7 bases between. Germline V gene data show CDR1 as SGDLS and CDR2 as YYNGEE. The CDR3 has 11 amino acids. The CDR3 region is CASSDPGPQHF. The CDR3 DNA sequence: TGTGCCAGCAGCGACCCCGGGCCCCAGCATTTT.

CDR3 in DNA: TGTGCCAGCAGCCCCCTGGGACAGGGAAAAACTGAAGCTTTCTTT. Its translation: CASSPLGQGKTEAFF. The J gene is TRBJ1-1, the V gene TRBV28; 9 nucleotides align to TRBD1. The CDR3 spans 15 residues. Germline trimming cut 6 bases from V and 5 bases from J; bases unmatched to any gene: 10. Germline V gene lookup returns CDR1 MDHEN and CDR2 SYDVKM.

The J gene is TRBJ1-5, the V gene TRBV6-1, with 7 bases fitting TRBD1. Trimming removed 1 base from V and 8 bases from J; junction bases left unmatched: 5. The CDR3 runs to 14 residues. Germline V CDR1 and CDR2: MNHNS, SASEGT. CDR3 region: CASSEEPGGKPQHF. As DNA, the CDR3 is TGTGCCAGCAGTGAAGAACCAGGGGGAAAGCCCCAGCATTTT.

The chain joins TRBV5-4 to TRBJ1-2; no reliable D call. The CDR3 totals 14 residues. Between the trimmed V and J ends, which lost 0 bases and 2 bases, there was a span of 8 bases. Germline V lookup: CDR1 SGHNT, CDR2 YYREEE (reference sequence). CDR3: CASSLGASNYGYTF. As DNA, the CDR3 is TGTGCCAGCAGCTTGGGGGCGTCAAACTATGGCTACACCTTC.

CDR3 amino acids: CANPPGASTDTQYF. CDR3 DNA sequence: TGTGCCAACCCCCCAGGGGCTAGCACAGATACGCAGTATTTT. V usage is TRBV19 and J usage is TRBJ2-3, with a possible D match to TRBD1 (6 bases). Germline loops: CDR1 LNHDA, CDR2 SQIVND (reference sequence). V lost 10 bases, J lost 0 bases, and 14 bases lay in between. This CDR3 has 14 residues.

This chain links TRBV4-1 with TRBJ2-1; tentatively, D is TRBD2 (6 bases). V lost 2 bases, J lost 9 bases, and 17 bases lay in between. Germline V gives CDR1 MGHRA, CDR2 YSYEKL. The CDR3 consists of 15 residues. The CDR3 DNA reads TGCGCCAGCAGCCAATCTGGTCCGGGGGTCAGTGAGCAGTTCTTC. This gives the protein CASSQSGPGVSEQFF.

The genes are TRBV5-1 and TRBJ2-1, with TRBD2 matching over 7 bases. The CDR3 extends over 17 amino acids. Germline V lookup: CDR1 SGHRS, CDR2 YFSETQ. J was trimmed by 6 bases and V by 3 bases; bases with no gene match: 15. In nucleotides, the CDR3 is TGCGCCAGCAGCTACAGCGCGGGGGAACGTCTTCGCAATGAGCAGTTCTTC. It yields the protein CASSYSAGERLRNEQFF.